These T cell receptor beta chains were read from a single sample in a study of blood T cell repertoires in COVID-19. Clones were sequenced by immunoSEQ multiplex PCR, and TCRdb holds only the in-frame ones, with some missing. The sample consists of around 320,000 clones, roughly 88% of them appearing once. Source material: peripheral blood. These receptors came from a woman aged 25 to 45 who had recovered from COVID-19. The CDR3 runs from the conserved cysteine through the conserved F or W. Fields, in order: J gene, clone size, V gene, D gene, CDR3 protein, CDR3 DNA. A D gene is named only where the DNA matches it firmly. Not all rows give a size; the values are once, few, many and, for expanded clones, a class.

TRBJ2-6	.	TRBV7-2	.	CASSLVSGASGANVLTF	TGTGCCAGCAGCTTAGTGTCAGGGGCCTCTGGGGCCAACGTCCTGACTTTC
TRBJ2-7	.	TRBV28	.	CASSTRLGHYEQYF	TGTGCCAGCAGTACCCGACTGGGGCACTACGAGCAGTACTTC
TRBJ2-3	.	TRBV18	TRBD1	CASSSPRTGQGTDTQYF	TGTGCCAGCTCATCTCCTCGTACTGGACAGGGAACAGATACGCAGTATTTT
TRBJ1-2	once	TRBV6-5	.	CASRDTFYGYTF	TGTGCCAGCAGGGACACCTTCTATGGCTACACCTTC
TRBJ2-3	.	TRBV24-1	TRBD2	CATSDLSGGSTDTQYF	TGTGCCACCAGTGATTTAAGCGGGGGTAGCACAGATACGCAGTATTTT
TRBJ2-2	.	TRBV7-9	.	CASSLALSRAGELFF	TGTGCCAGCAGCTTAGCCCTTTCCCGAGCCGGGGAGCTGTTTTTT
TRBJ1-4	.	TRBV28	.	CASSPGAAANEKLFF	TGTGCCAGCAGTCCTGGGGCAGCTGCAAATGAAAAACTGTTTTTT
TRBJ2-7	.	TRBV19	TRBD1	CASSIAGQITEQYF	TGTGCCAGTAGTATAGCGGGACAGATCACCGAGCAGTACTTC
TRBJ2-6	.	TRBV2	.	CASSGGHQSSGANVLTF	TGTGCCAGCAGTGGGGGACACCAGAGCTCTGGGGCCAACGTCCTGACTTTC
TRBJ2-4	.	TRBV5-1	.	CASSLYTQGTPRGIQYF	TGCGCCAGCAGCTTGTATACCCAGGGGACCCCCCGGGGCATTCAGTACTTC
TRBJ1-5	once	TRBV15	.	CATSNGGNQPQHF	TGTGCCACCAGCAACGGGGGCAATCAGCCCCAGCATTTT
TRBJ1-5	.	TRBV27	.	CASSLSAGETNQPQHF	TGTGCCAGCAGTTTATCGGCGGGCGAAACCAATCAGCCCCAGCATTTT
TRBJ1-1	.	TRBV7-9	TRBD1	CASSEYGQGENGAFF	TGTGCCAGCAGCGAATACGGACAGGGTGAAAACGGGGCTTTCTTT
TRBJ2-3	.	TRBV14	.	CASSQANEGTDTQYF	TGTGCCAGCAGCCAAGCCAACGAGGGCACAGATACGCAGTATTTT
TRBJ1-2	.	TRBV18	.	CASSPPNGRDGYTF	TGTGCCAGCTCACCACCGAATGGGCGCGATGGCTACACCTTC
TRBJ2-3	.	TRBV27	.	CASTVNRVTDTQYF	TGTGCCAGCACCGTTAACAGGGTAACAGATACGCAGTATTTT